These 28 T cell receptor beta chains were sequenced from one sample in a study of T cell responses to AZD1222 COVID-19 vaccine (dated by TCRdb to the early 2020s). The time point label, read with the paper, signifies: baseline before first vaccination. Libraries were built with the immunoSEQ multiplex PCR assay. Entries here come from immuneACCESS through TCRdb and include only in-frame sequences with V and J called. Some clones fail to appear in such tables; in the studies checked, an unresolved V gene covers under half of the shortfall, and the cause of the remainder is unknown. In all, the sample holds about 110,000 clones, and approximately 96% of those were seen once. Together, the top ten hold 2.2% of the sample. The specimen was peripheral blood, collected on day 0 of AZD1222 vaccination. The receptor set was obtained from an adult in good health.

V usage is TRBV6-5 and J usage is TRBJ2-7, with D hard to call. V was trimmed by 6 bases and J by 9 bases, leaving 12 bases between them. The germline gives CDR1 MNHEY, CDR2 SVGAGI. The CDR3 loop spans 11 amino acids. The CDR3 bases are TGTGCCAGCAGGAACGATGTTTGGCAGTACTTC. This gives the protein CASRNDVWQYF.

The chain employs TRBV5-4 and TRBJ2-1, with D perhaps TRBD1 (6 bases). Per the germline V gene, CDR1 is SGHNT and CDR2 is YYREEE (reference sequence). V lost 0 bases, J lost 0 bases, and 7 bases lay in between. CDR3 length: 15 residues. CDR3 sequence: CASSLDRDSYNEQFF. The CDR3 bases are TGTGCCAGCAGCTTGGACAGGGACTCCTACAATGAGCAGTTCTTC.

The chain combines TRBV24-1 with TRBJ2-2; D uncertain. Germline values: CDR1 KGHDR, CDR2 SFDVKD. The CDR3 runs 18 residues. V lost 1 base, J lost 4 bases, and 18 bases lay in between. The CDR3 region is CATSDFLTERGTTGELFF. The CDR3 nucleotides are TGTGCCACCAGTGATTTTCTGACGGAGCGCGGAACCACCGGGGAGCTGTTTTTT.

This chain uses TRBV30 with TRBJ1-1; possible D gene TRBD1, 5 bases. This CDR3 comprises 13 residues. Germline CDR1 and CDR2: GTSNPN and SVGIG (reference sequence). The V and J ends lost 4 bases and 5 bases respectively, with 14 bases between them. The chain's CDR3 is CAWMQGGVTEAFF. DNA of the CDR3: TGTGCCTGGATGCAGGGAGGCGTAACTGAAGCTTTCTTT.

The chain couples TRBV9 to TRBJ1-2, with TRBD1 as a possible D gene (5 bases). The germline V gene encodes CDR1 SGDLS and CDR2 YYNGEE. The CDR3 has 14 residues. Trimming took off 0 bases at V and 5 bases at J, with 11 bases between the two ends. CDR3 nucleotide sequence: TGTGCCAGCAGCGTAGGTACAGGCTTATATGGCTACACCTTC. It encodes CASSVGTGLYGYTF. The variable domain in full, completed from reference TRBV9 and TRBJ1-2, reads DSGVTQTPKHLITATGQRVTLRCSPRSGDLSVYWYQQSLDQGLQFLIQYYNGEERAKGNILERFSAQQFPDLHSELNLSSLELGDSALYFCASSVGTGLYGYTFGSGTRLTVV.

J is TRBJ1-2 and V is TRBV7-8; TRBD1 matches at 12 bases. This CDR3 spans 16 amino acids. V dropped 0 bases and J dropped 7; count of bases not matched to a gene: 6. Germline V CDR1 and CDR2: SGHVS, FQNEAQ. The DNA for the CDR3 is TGTGCCAGCAGCTTAGCGGGACAGGGGGCGTTCGGTGGCTACACCTTC. This translates into CASSLAGQGAFGGYTF.

This sequence joins TRBV11-2 and TRBJ2-3; D not certain. CDR1 is SGHAT, CDR2 FQNNGV, per germline. Trimming removed 3 bases from V and 2 bases from J, with 12 bases in between. This CDR3 has 15 amino acids. In DNA, the CDR3 is TGTGCCAGCAGCTTGCGGATTACTAACACAGATACGCAGTATTTT. Residues: CASSLRITNTDTQYF.

The chain couples TRBV27 to TRBJ1-1, with no clear D. The CDR3 has 11 residues. Trimming cost V 3 bases and J 7 bases, with 6 bases left between them. Germline values: CDR1 MNHEY, CDR2 SMNVEV (reference sequence). The chain's CDR3 is CASSFWGEAFF. DNA for the CDR3: TGTGCCAGCAGTTTCTGGGGTGAAGCTTTCTTT.

The chain joins TRBV7-9 to TRBJ1-3, with TRBD1 matching 7 bases. The CDR3 length is 14 residues. J gave up 4 bases and V 5 bases, and 5 bases lay outside the gene matches. The germline CDR1 and CDR2 sequences are SEHNR and FQNEAQ (reference sequence). CDR3 in amino acids: CASSPGGSGNTIYF. CDR3 DNA sequence: TGTGCCAGCAGCCCAGGGGGGTCAGGAAACACCATATATTTT.

V is TRBV6-2 or TRBV6-3 and J is TRBJ2-2, with TRBD1 matching 7 bases. From germline, CDR1 is MNHEY and CDR2 SVGEGT. The CDR3 is 15 residues long. The J segment lost 0 bases and the V segment lost 5 bases, leaving 3 bases of the junction unmatched. The CDR3 DNA sequence: TGTGCCAGCAGTGACGGGACAGCGAACACCGGGGAGCTGTTTTTT. Its protein product is CASSDGTANTGELFF.

This chain uses TRBV11-3 with TRBJ1-2, with a possible D match to TRBD1 (6 bases). Trimming left V 2 bases short and J 7 bases short, with 17 bases between. The germline V gene has CDR1 SGHNT and CDR2 YENEEA. CDR3 length: 15 residues. This CDR3 reads CASSLYGGGAGGYTF. The CDR3 bases are TGTGCCAGCAGCTTATACGGGGGGGGCGCAGGTGGCTACACCTTC.

V and J are TRBV11-3 and TRBJ1-6; D is possibly TRBD1 (5 bases). The CDR3 is 15 residues long. Trimming shortened V by 5 bases and J by 9 bases, and 17 bases separated the two germline ends. Germline values: CDR1 SGHNT, CDR2 YENEEA. The CDR3 spells CASSPFVGAGSPLHF. The CDR3 region has the DNA TGTGCCAGCAGCCCGTTCGTCGGGGCCGGTTCACCCCTCCACTTT. Full variable domain (rest looked up from reference TRBV11-3 and TRBJ1-6): EAGVVQSPRYKIIEKKQPVAFWCNPISGHNTLYWYLQNLGQGPELLIRYENEEAVDDSQLPKDRFSAERLKGVDSTLKIQPAELGDSAVYLCASSPFVGAGSPLHFGNGTRLTVT.

V and J are TRBV6-5 and TRBJ1-1, with D possibly matching TRBD1 (6 bases). CDR3 length: 15 amino acids. Trimming shortened V by 2 bases and J by 0 bases, and 10 bases separated the two germline ends. From germline, CDR1 is MNHEY and CDR2 SVGAGI. CDR3 amino acids: CASSYEGGVNTEAFF. DNA for the CDR3: TGTGCCAGCAGTTACGAGGGGGGGGTGAACACTGAAGCTTTCTTT.

This chain joins TRBV5-1 and TRBJ2-5; a weak D match, TRBD1 (6 bases). The germline V and J ends were trimmed by 4 bases and 2 bases, with 15 bases remaining between them. The CDR3 has 15 residues. Germline CDR1 SGHRS, CDR2 YFSETQ. The CDR3 nucleotides are TGCGCCAGCAGCAACACAGGGTCTCCGCAAGAGACCCAGTACTTC. Its translation: CASSNTGSPQETQYF.

The rearrangement uses TRBV5-1 and TRBJ2-1; TRBD2 is a possible D gene (6 bases). CDR3 size: 13 residues. Germline CDR1 reads SGHRS; CDR2 reads YFSETQ. V was trimmed by 0 bases and J by 8 bases, leaving 9 bases between them. CDR3 nucleotides: TGCGCCAGCAGCTTGGGACTAGAGGATGAGCAGTTCTTC. The encoded protein is CASSLGLEDEQFF.

V gene TRBV20-1 combines with J gene TRBJ1-2; D unclear. The CDR3 loop spans 11 amino acids. Germline loops: CDR1 DFQATT, CDR2 SNEGSKA (reference sequence). Trimming took off 5 bases at V and 7 bases at J, with 11 bases between the two ends. The CDR3, as DNA: TGCAGTGCTGCTCCTGATTCTGGCTACACCTTC. This encodes CSAAPDSGYTF.

This chain joins TRBV11-2 and TRBJ2-2, with 8 bases lining up with TRBD2. The CDR3 extends over 15 amino acids. In germline, CDR1 is SGHAT, CDR2 FQNNGV. The V gene end was trimmed by 5 bases and the J gene end by 0 bases; junction bases not matched to a gene: 2. CDR3 residues: CASSLLAANTGELFF. Here the CDR3 DNA reads TGTGCCAGCAGCCTACTAGCGGCGAACACCGGGGAGCTGTTTTTT.

This clone showed up just once. This sequence joins TRBV5-1 and TRBJ1-2, with 7 bases lining up with TRBD1. This CDR3 comprises 15 residues. V lost 3 bases and J lost 2; bases outside the gene matches: 7. The V gene's germline CDR1 is SGHRS and CDR2 YFSETQ. CDR3 region: CASSSTKTGNYGYTF. CDR3 nucleotides: TGCGCCAGCAGCTCTACCAAGACAGGGAACTATGGCTACACCTTC. The variable domain in full, with the rest retrieved from reference TRBV5-1 and TRBJ1-2, is KAGVTQTPRYLIKTRGQQVTLSCSPISGHRSVSWYQQTPGQGLQFLFEYFSETQRNKGNFPGRFSGRQFSNSRSEMNVSTLELGDSALYLCASSSTKTGNYGYTFGSGTRLTVV.

The sample holds a few counts of this clone. The rearrangement links TRBV5-1 to TRBJ1-2; a possible D gene is TRBD1 (5 bases). Per germline, CDR1 SGHRS and CDR2 YFSETQ. V was cut by 7 bases and J by 8 bases, with 18 bases left in between. The CDR3 is 13 amino acids. The CDR3 DNA is TGCGCCAGCGCCGGGAGGGGCGGTGAGGGCTACACCTTC. Translating gives CASAGRGGEGYTF. Full variable domain (missing parts from reference TRBV5-1 and TRBJ1-2): KAGVTQTPRYLIKTRGQQVTLSCSPISGHRSVSWYQQTPGQGLQFLFEYFSETQRNKGNFPGRFSGRQFSNSRSEMNVSTLELGDSALYLCASAGRGGEGYTFGSGTRLTVV.

The V and J genes are TRBV6-5 and TRBJ2-1; no reliable D call. The germline V and J ends were trimmed by 5 bases and 0 bases, with 8 bases remaining between them. This CDR3 is 14 amino acids long. Germline CDR1 and CDR2: MNHEY and SVGAGI. CDR3 DNA sequence: TGTGCCAGCAGTATGGGCGGCTCCTACAATGAGCAGTTCTTC. Its protein is CASSMGGSYNEQFF.

The chain has TRBV7-9 and TRBJ2-7; no definite D call. This CDR3 is built from 13 residues. Germline V gene lookup returns CDR1 SEHNR and CDR2 FQNEAQ (reference sequence). Trimming left V 3 bases short and J 2 bases short, with 8 bases between. The CDR3 reads CASSFTGTYEQYF. DNA for the CDR3: TGTGCCAGCAGCTTCACGGGTACCTACGAGCAGTACTTC.

The chain joins TRBV7-8 to TRBJ1-1, with D uncertain. V shed 7 bases and J shed 3 bases, with 21 bases lying between them. The V gene's germline CDR1 is SGHVS and CDR2 FQNEAQ. The CDR3 contains 16 residues. The CDR3 region has the DNA TGTGCCAGCAAGAAAGGGAATCGGGGATTGGACACTGAAGCTTTCTTT. Translated, it gives CASKKGNRGLDTEAFF.

This sequence joins TRBV30 and TRBJ1-6; D might be TRBD1 (5 bases). The CDR3 totals 13 residues. V lost 4 bases and J lost 10, with 14 bases in between. Germline CDR1 GTSNPN, CDR2 SVGIG (reference sequence). The CDR3 DNA is TGTGCCTGGATAGAGGGAAGGGGATCACCCCTCCACTTT. Its protein product is CAWIEGRGSPLHF.

The chain uses TRBV5-6 and TRBJ2-1; 11 positions agree with TRBD2. V gave up 3 bases and J gave up 4 bases; unmatched junction bases: 6. The CDR3 covers 16 residues. Germline lookup yields CDR1 SGHDT and CDR2 YYEEEE. CDR3: CASSYTSGRGYNEQFF. The CDR3 coding sequence is TGTGCCAGCAGCTATACTAGCGGGAGAGGTTACAATGAGCAGTTCTTC.

V and J are TRBV24-1 and TRBJ2-3; 9 bases are a match to TRBD1. The trim removed 5 bases at V and 6 bases at J, leaving 8 bases unmatched. Germline CDR1 is KGHDR and CDR2 is SFDVKD. The CDR3 is 15 amino acids. CDR3 sequence reads: CATSVGQGITDTQYF. DNA of the CDR3: TGTGCCACCAGTGTCGGACAGGGGATAACGGATACGCAGTATTTT.

J is TRBJ1-5 and V is TRBV3-1 (or the pseudogene TRBV3-2); tentative D call: TRBD1 (5 bases). The CDR3 contains 13 residues. CDR1 LGHDT and CDR2 YNNKEL come from the germline V gene (reference sequence). The V and J ends lost 4 bases and 5 bases respectively, with 9 bases between them. CDR3 coding DNA: TGTGCCAGCAGCCGGGACGGAGATCAGCCCCAGCATTTT. Its protein is CASSRDGDQPQHF.

This chain connects TRBV5-1 to TRBJ1-6, with no clear D. Germline CDR1 reads SGHRS; CDR2 reads YFSETQ. The CDR3 is 14 residues long. Deletions cut 4 bases from V and 10 bases from J, with 15 bases between. CDR3 sequence: CASSPSGRASPLHF. The CDR3 DNA reads TGCGCCAGCAGCCCCTCGGGGAGAGCGTCACCCCTCCACTTT.

The chain employs TRBV24-1 and TRBJ1-2; D gene ambiguous. The CDR3 runs 14 residues. Germline lookup yields CDR1 KGHDR and CDR2 SFDVKD. V lost 0 bases, J lost 11 bases, and 15 bases lay in between. CDR3 in DNA: TGTGCCACCAGTGATTTGGAGACGGGAAGTAGGTACACCTTC. Residues: CATSDLETGSRYTF.